The table lists the clone carrying this T cell receptor (beta chain) with a few counts. These data originate in a study of patients and donors after allogeneic stem cell transplantation. TCRdb redid the calling of the RT-PCR reads with MiXCR, one entry per CDR3 protein. The profile shows about 410,000 distinct CDR3 sequences, 16% of them singletons. CDR3 length: 14 amino acids. Per the germline V gene, CDR1 is MDHEN and CDR2 is SYDVKM. J was trimmed by 0 bases and V by 5 bases; bases with no gene match: 4. V and J are TRBV28 and TRBJ2-7, with 7 nucleotides matching TRBD1. The specimen was blood, either unsorted or a sorted T cell fraction (not recorded which). The receptor's source is a human donor who was either an allogeneic HSCT recipient or a stem cell or donor lymphocyte infusion donor (not recorded which). It is not recorded whose cells these are; they may come from a transplant donor. The CDR3 is CASSQTGASYEQYF. The CDR3 DNA follows: TGTGCCAGCAGTCAAACAGGGGCCTCCTACGAGCAGTACTTC.